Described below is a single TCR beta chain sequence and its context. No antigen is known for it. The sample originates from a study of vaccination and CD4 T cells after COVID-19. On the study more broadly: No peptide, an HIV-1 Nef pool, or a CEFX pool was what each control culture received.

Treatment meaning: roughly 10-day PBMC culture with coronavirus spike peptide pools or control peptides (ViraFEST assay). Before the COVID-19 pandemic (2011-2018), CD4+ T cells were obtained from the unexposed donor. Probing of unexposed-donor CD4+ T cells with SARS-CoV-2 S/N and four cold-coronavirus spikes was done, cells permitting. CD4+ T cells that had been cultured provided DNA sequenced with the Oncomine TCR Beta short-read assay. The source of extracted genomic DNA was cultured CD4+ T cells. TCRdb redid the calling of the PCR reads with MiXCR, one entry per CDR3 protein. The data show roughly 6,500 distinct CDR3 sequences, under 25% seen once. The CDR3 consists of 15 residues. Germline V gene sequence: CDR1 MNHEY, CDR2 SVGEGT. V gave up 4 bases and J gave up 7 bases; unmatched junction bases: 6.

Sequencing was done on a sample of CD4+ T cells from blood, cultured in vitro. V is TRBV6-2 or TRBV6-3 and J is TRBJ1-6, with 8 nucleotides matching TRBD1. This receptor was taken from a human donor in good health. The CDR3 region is CASSFRDRKNSPLHF. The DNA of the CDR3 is TGTGCCAGCAGTTTCCGGGACAGGAAAAATTCACCCCTCCACTTT.